The source of this T cell receptor beta chain is a study of blood T cell repertoires in COVID-19. Study background: Italy, Spain and the United States were the sources of the convalescent and acute COVID-19 samples. T cells, B-cell-depleted T cells, or PBMCs supplied cDNA or gDNA.

Participants, about 18 to 100 years old, spanned fewer than 25 US areas. Participants' own reports of clinical history determined their cohort assignment. Trimming pared 2 bases from V and 4 bases from J, leaving 5 bases between. Looked up from germline, CDR1 is KGHSH and CDR2 is LQKENI. This CDR3 is 12 amino acids long. Sequencing was performed with immunoSEQ multiplex PCR; in TCRdb, only in-frame clones are kept and a portion is missing. The sample lists some 140,000 clones; less than 90% were seen once. Only a few counts were recorded for this clone. What was sequenced was PBMCs or T cells enriched from blood (not recorded which). The genes are TRBV18 and TRBJ1-1, with D possibly TRBD1 on 5 matching bases. The clonotype comes from a man aged 40-50 years with acute COVID-19. This chain's CDR3 is CASSPGATEAFF. The CDR3 DNA sequence: TGTGCCAGCTCACCAGGGGCCACTGAAGCTTTCTTT.